These T cell receptor beta chains were read from a single sample in a study of tumor-infiltrating lymphocytes in glioblastoma multiforme. TCRdb called the multiplex PCR reads again in MiXCR, with one record for every CDR3 protein. Of 8,000 to 10,000 distinct CDR3 sequences listed, approximately 65% are singletons. Sequencing was done on a sample of brain tumor tissue. The source is a male donor with glioblastoma. The CDR3 runs from the conserved cysteine through the conserved F or W.

len,v_gene,j_gene,CDR3aa
15,TRBV6-1,TRBJ1-6,CAGSEEGRPDSPLDF
16,TRBV24-1,TRBJ2-1,CATSDFTAATVDEQFF
16,TRBV10-3,TRBJ1-3,CAIGREGQMLGNTIYF
13,TRBV10-1,TRBJ2-2,CASSGGSAGELFF
15,TRBV6-1,TRBJ2-2,CASSEESGTNGELFF
14,TRBV11-3,TRBJ2-7,CASSLVDRGNERYF
16,TRBV20-1,TRBJ1-5,CSARDGGTPSNQPQHF
12,TRBV20-1,TRBJ1-2,CSARVDDYGYTF
14,TRBV20-1,TRBJ2-2,CSANGPQNTGELFF
16,TRBV20-1,TRBJ2-3,CSARSGLAGVTDTQYF
14,TRBV12-3/TRBV12-4,TRBJ2-3,CASSMTGSTDTQYF
15,TRBV20-1,.,CSAKGTSGSTDTQHF
15,TRBV20-1,TRBJ2-2,CSARPSGVLGGELFF
14,TRBV20-1,TRBJ2-1,CSARGTSVVDEQFF
13,TRBV6-6,TRBJ1-5,CASKDRAGQPQHF
12,TRBV4-1,TRBJ2-7,CAIGQGGYEQYF
14,TRBV11-2,TRBJ2-5,CASSLDPGFETQYF
14,TRBV11-2,TRBJ1-1,CASSLGQLDTEAFF
16,TRBV6-2/TRBV6-3,TRBJ2-6,CASSRDGAAGANVLTF
18,TRBV19,TRBJ1-1,CASSPVVQGALKDTEAFF
11,TRBV11-3,TRBJ2-7,CASSLQSEQYF
16,TRBV6-1,TRBJ2-2,CASSAEGQGRNGELFF
13,TRBV10-3,TRBJ1-2,CAIKLEGSSGYTF
15,TRBV6-1,TRBJ2-7,CASSEAGGSSYEQYF
16,TRBV5-4,TRBJ2-4,CASSSGQKLAKNIQYF
13,TRBV10-2,TRBJ1-2,CASSDGVASGYTF
14,TRBV29-1,TRBJ2-1,CSVAGGLADNEQFF
14,TRBV29-1,TRBJ2-7,CRAAGLAGDYEQYF
14,TRBV20-1,TRBJ2-3,CSVTVAGERDTQYF
20,TRBV20-1,TRBJ2-3,CSASRLGLAGGPSSTDTQYF
14,TRBV10-3,TRBJ2-5,CAIASSGAGETQYF
14,TRBV29-1,TRBJ2-3,CSVRDRAGVDTQYF
16,TRBV11-1,TRBJ2-2,CASSPGTSGYTGELFF
13,TRBV11-2,TRBJ2-7,CASSLGTIYKRYF
14,TRBV20-1,TRBJ2-1,CSADWWGKHDEQFF
14,TRBV10-2,TRBJ1-5,CASSESGGNQPQHF
13,TRBV6-5,TRBJ2-7,CACHGGTAYEQYF
14,TRBV6-2/TRBV6-3,TRBJ2-7,CASSPREGWGEQYF
14,TRBV12-3/TRBV12-4,.,CASNPSGACQPQYF
16,TRBV7-9,TRBJ2-7,CASSLGRGRLGYEQYF
15,TRBV29-1,TRBJ1-5,CSVKVGTGVNQPQHF
15,TRBV11-3,TRBJ1-4,CARSYRRIVNEKLFF
15,TRBV28,TRBJ2-1,CASSFGGRALNEQFF
15,TRBV5-4,TRBJ2-2,CASSRDFSNTGELFF
15,TRBV11-2,TRBJ2-1,CASSLAGSSYNEQFF
15,TRBV19,TRBJ2-3,CASSIRTGGTDTQYF
13,TRBV7-9,TRBJ1-1,CASSSFSNTEAFF
15,TRBV12-3/TRBV12-4,TRBJ2-1,CASSPDSSSYNEQFF
18,TRBV12-3/TRBV12-4,TRBJ2-3,CASGTGLAGGKRRDTQYF
15,TRBV28,TRBJ1-5,CASSLGRGPNQPQHF
14,TRBV29-1,TRBJ2-1,CSVGGRQGGNEQFF
15,TRBV10-2,TRBJ2-6,CASTPRDTGANVLTF
18,TRBV7-9,TRBJ2-2,CASSPPPTSGPRAGELFF
13,TRBV11-1,TRBJ2-3,CASSDSFLDTQYF
14,TRBV5-1,TRBJ1-1,CASSWGTGHTEAFF